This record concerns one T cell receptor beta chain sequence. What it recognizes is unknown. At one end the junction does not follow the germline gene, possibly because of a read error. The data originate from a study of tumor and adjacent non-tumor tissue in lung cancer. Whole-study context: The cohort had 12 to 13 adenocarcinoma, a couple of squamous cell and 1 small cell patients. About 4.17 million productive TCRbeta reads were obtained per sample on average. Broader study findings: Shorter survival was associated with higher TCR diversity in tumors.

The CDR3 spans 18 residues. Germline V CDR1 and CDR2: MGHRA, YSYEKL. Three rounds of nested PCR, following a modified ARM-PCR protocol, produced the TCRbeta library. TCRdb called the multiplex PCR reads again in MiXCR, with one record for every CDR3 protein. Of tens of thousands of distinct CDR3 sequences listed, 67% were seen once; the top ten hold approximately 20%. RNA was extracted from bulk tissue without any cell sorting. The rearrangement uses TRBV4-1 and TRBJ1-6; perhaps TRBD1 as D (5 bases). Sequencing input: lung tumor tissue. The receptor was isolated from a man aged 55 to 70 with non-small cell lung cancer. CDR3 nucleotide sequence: TGCGCCAACAGCCAAGAGGTGGAGACGGGGGGACGAGGGTCACCCCTCCACTTT. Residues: CANSQEVETGGRGSPLHF.